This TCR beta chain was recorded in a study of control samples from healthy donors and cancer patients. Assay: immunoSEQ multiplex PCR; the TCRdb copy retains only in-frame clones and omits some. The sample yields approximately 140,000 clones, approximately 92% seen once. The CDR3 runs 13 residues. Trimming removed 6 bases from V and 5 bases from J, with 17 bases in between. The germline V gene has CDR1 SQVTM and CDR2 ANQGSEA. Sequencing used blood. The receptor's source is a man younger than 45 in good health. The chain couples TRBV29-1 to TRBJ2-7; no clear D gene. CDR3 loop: CSVARTVVNEQYF. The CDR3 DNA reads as TGCAGCGTCGCACGGACGGTTGTTAACGAGCAGTACTTC.